This T cell receptor (beta chain) was obtained from a study of technical replicates of blood from a handful of donors. Repertoires were generated with immunoSEQ multiplex PCR, while TCRdb's copy carries only in-frame clones and drops some. The sample lists about 64,000 clones, about 88% seen once, with approximately 5% in the top ten. This CDR3 has 14 residues. Trimming stripped 8 bases from V and 0 bases from J, with 11 bases between. CDR1 MNHNS and CDR2 SASEGT come from the germline V gene. The chain is built from TRBV6-1 and TRBJ1-3, with D unclear. The sample taken for sequencing was PBMCs. The receptor comes from a human donor in good health. Some clones in this sample may be carry-over from other donors' samples. The CDR3 loop reads CASGGQSSGNTIYF. The DNA of the CDR3 is TGTGCCAGCGGAGGGCAGAGCTCTGGAAACACCATATATTTT.